The 10 T cell receptor beta chains presented below share a single source sample, sequenced in a study of cytomegalovirus exposure and HLA in healthy donors. Primers included in the PCR were 60 Vbeta and 13 Jbeta primers. Sequenced by immunoSEQ multiplex PCR; TCRdb stores in-frame clones only, minus some. In the table there are 150,000 to 200,000 clones, about three quarters of which are singletons. Source material: PBMCs. All receptors derive from a man aged 18 to 29 in good health and CMV-seronegative.

V and J are TRBV6-6 and TRBJ1-1; 9 positions agree with TRBD1. Germline CDR1 is MNHNY and CDR2 is SVGAGI (reference sequence). Unmatched junction bases numbered 7, after V lost 5 bases and J lost 0 bases. The CDR3 has 16 amino acids. This CDR3 reads CASSQTGGKMNTEAFF. The CDR3 DNA follows: TGTGCCAGCAGTCAGACAGGGGGGAAAATGAACACTGAAGCTTTCTTT.

The V call is TRBV10-1, the J call TRBJ2-6, with 11 bases matching TRBD1. The CDR3 runs to 14 residues. The trim removed 11 bases at V and 0 bases at J, leaving 0 bases unmatched. Germline-derived CDR1 and CDR2 are WNHNN and SYGVQD (reference sequence). The CDR3 loop reads CAGTGGSGANVLTF. The CDR3 bases are TGCGCCGGGACAGGGGGCTCTGGGGCCAACGTCCTGACTTTC.

The V gene is TRBV19, the J gene TRBJ1-6, with a tentative D call TRBD1 (6 bases). Trimming left V 3 bases short and J 7 bases short, with 19 bases between. The CDR3 runs 17 residues. From germline, CDR1 is LNHDA and CDR2 SQIVND (reference sequence). The CDR3 DNA sequence: TGTGCCAGTAGTATGGGTCGCGGGGGCAGCACCAATTCACCCCTCCACTTT. Translation: CASSMGRGGSTNSPLHF.

The DNA for the CDR3 is TGTGCCAGCAGTGAGGTTTTGTCTAGCGGGTCCGGGGAGCTGTTTTTT. This codes for CASSEVLSSGSGELFF. This chain connects TRBV2 to TRBJ2-2, with 8 nucleotides matching TRBD2. The CDR3 is made up of 16 amino acids. The trim removed 3 bases at V and 6 bases at J, leaving 9 bases unmatched. CDR1 is SNHLY, CDR2 FYNNEI, per germline.

This clone was detected only a few times. V gene TRBV13 combines with J gene TRBJ2-1, with TRBD1 matching over 9 bases. The germline gives CDR1 PRHDT, CDR2 FYEKMQ (reference sequence). V was clipped by 0 bases and J by 7 bases; unmatched bases: 7. This CDR3 spans 16 amino acids. The CDR3 region has the DNA TGTGCCAGCAGCTTAGGCCTACAGGGGGCGCGGAATGAGCAGTTCTTC. It specifies CASSLGLQGARNEQFF.

This rearrangement joins TRBV19 to TRBJ1-5; D gene ambiguous. V dropped 3 bases and J dropped 7 bases, with 13 bases sitting between them. The CDR3 totals 14 residues. CDR1 LNHDA and CDR2 SQIVND come from the germline V gene (reference sequence). CDR3: CASSIGFGFQPQHF. The CDR3 DNA follows: TGTGCCAGTAGTATCGGGTTCGGATTCCAGCCCCAGCATTTT.

The J gene is TRBJ2-1, the V gene TRBV2; tentative D call: TRBD2 (6 bases). Trimming removed 9 bases at V and 7 bases at J, with 16 bases between. The CDR3 loop spans 13 amino acids. CDR1 is SNHLY and CDR2 is FYNNEI in the germline V gene. CDR3 in DNA: TGTGCCAGTCGGGAGTCCCGGGCGAATGAGCAGTTCTTC. Protein sequence: CASRESRANEQFF. The entire variable domain, with the rest obtained from reference TRBV2 and TRBJ2-1, is as follows: EPEVTQTPSHQVTQMGQEVILRCVPISNHLYFYWYRQILGQKVEFLVSFYNNEISEKSEIFDDQFSVERPDGSNFTLKIRSTKLEDSAMYFCASRESRANEQFFGPGTRLTVL.

V usage is TRBV10-3 and J usage is TRBJ1-4, with a possible D match to TRBD1 (5 bases). Germline V gene sequence: CDR1 ENHRY, CDR2 SYGVKD. The CDR3 has 13 residues. V lost 4 bases and J 8 bases, leaving 11 bases between the germline ends. The DNA of the CDR3 is TGTGCCATCAGTGGCTCAGGGCTCGAAAAACTGTTTTTT. Translation gives CAISGSGLEKLFF.

This clone was seen only a few times. This rearrangement joins TRBV2 to TRBJ1-1; possible D gene TRBD1, 5 bases. This CDR3 has 14 residues. The V end lost 5 bases, the J end lost 1 base, and 11 bases lay between the germline ends. Germline CDR1 is SNHLY and CDR2 is FYNNEI. The CDR3 DNA reads as TGTGCCAGCAGTTACAGGTTCGCGAACACTGAAGCTTTCTTT. This codes for CASSYRFANTEAFF. Full variable domain (outside the CDR3, taken from reference TRBV2 and TRBJ1-1): EPEVTQTPSHQVTQMGQEVILRCVPISNHLYFYWYRQILGQKVEFLVSFYNNEISEKSEIFDDQFSVERPDGSNFTLKIRSTKLEDSAMYFCASSYRFANTEAFFGQGTRLTVV.

This chain uses TRBV19 with TRBJ1-5; D not resolved. V gave up 1 base and J gave up 2 bases, with 15 bases separating them. In germline, CDR1 is LNHDA, CDR2 SQIVND (reference sequence). This CDR3 has 17 amino acids. CDR3 sequence reads: CASSIADAEWGNQPQHF. The CDR3 coding sequence is TGTGCCAGTAGTATAGCGGATGCGGAGTGGGGCAATCAGCCCCAGCATTTT.